The 13 T cell receptor beta chains below all came from one sample that was sequenced in a study of shared clonotypes between healthy human individuals. Clones were sequenced by immunoSEQ multiplex PCR, and TCRdb holds only the in-frame ones, with some missing. The sample carries over 2 million clones, roughly 95% recorded once. Sequencing used naive CD4+ T cells sorted from blood. Noted subset: CD45RA+ positively selected. The receptors originated from a man younger than 35 in good health.

The chain couples TRBV6-1 to TRBJ2-5; 10 bases map to TRBD2. V gave up 1 base and J gave up 5 bases; unmatched junction bases: 10. Germline-derived CDR1 and CDR2 are MNHNS and SASEGT. This CDR3 has 17 amino acids. CDR3 nucleotides: TGTGCCAGCAGTGAAGTCCTAGCGGGGGCCAATGGGGAGACCCAGTACTTC. This encodes CASSEVLAGANGETQYF.

This chain uses TRBV4-1 with TRBJ1-6, with D unresolved. The germline V and J ends were trimmed by 2 bases and 5 bases, with 16 bases remaining between them. The CDR3 has 17 amino acids. Germline CDR1 is MGHRA and CDR2 is YSYEKL. The CDR3: CASSQLIPKVDNSPLHF. The CDR3 DNA sequence: TGCGCCAGCAGCCAACTCATCCCCAAGGTGGATAATTCACCCCTCCACTTT.

This clone was recorded once. The chain carries TRBV30 and TRBJ2-7; 12 bases agree with TRBD1. Looked up from germline, CDR1 is GTSNPN and CDR2 is SVGIG (reference sequence). With 1 base clipped from V and 5 bases from J, the junction kept 3 bases outside the gene matches. This CDR3 is built from 14 residues. The CDR3 nucleotides are TGTGCCTGGAGTGAAGGGACAGGGGGCAACGAGCAGTACTTC. Translation: CAWSEGTGGNEQYF.

This clone has only one observation. The chain uses TRBV30 and TRBJ1-2, with a weak D call TRBD1 (6 bases). Between the trimmed V and J ends, which lost 5 bases and 3 bases, there was a span of 16 bases. CDR3 size: 14 residues. CDR1 and CDR2 (germline): GTSNPN, SVGIG (reference sequence). As DNA, the CDR3 is TGTGCCTGGGCCCTGACAGGCGGTGACTATGGCTACACCTTC. It yields the protein CAWALTGGDYGYTF.

V and J are TRBV28 and TRBJ2-1; 9 bases line up with TRBD2. Germline V gene sequence: CDR1 MDHEN, CDR2 SYDVKM. The length of the CDR3 is 15 residues. V trimming: 4 bases; J trimming: 4 bases; junction bases outside the gene matches: 5. In DNA, the CDR3 is TGTGCCAGCAGTTACCCGGGACTAGCTTACAATGAGCAGTTCTTC. This sequence encodes CASSYPGLAYNEQFF. The complete variable domain, with remaining parts taken from reference TRBV28 and TRBJ2-1, reads DVKVTQSSRYLVKRTGEKVFLECVQDMDHENMFWYRQDPGLGLRLIYFSYDVKMKEKGDIPEGYSVSREKKERFSLILESASTNQTSMYLCASSYPGLAYNEQFFGPGTRLTVL.

CDR3 residues: CAWAGGSYLGLRDYEQYF. The DNA for the CDR3 is TGTGCCTGGGCCGGGGGGAGTTATCTTGGACTAAGAGACTACGAGCAGTACTTC. The chain links TRBV30 to TRBJ2-7; TRBD2 matches at 7 bases. Germline CDR1 is GTSNPN and CDR2 is SVGIG (reference sequence). V lost 5 bases to trimming and J lost 3 bases; unmatched junction nucleotides: 22. This CDR3 comprises 18 residues.

The CDR3 coding sequence is TGTGCCAGCAGTGTTTGGGAGGTGCCTGGTAATGAAAAACTGTTTTTT. It encodes CASSVWEVPGNEKLFF. This chain links TRBV6-1 with TRBJ1-4, with D unclear. Germline CDR1 MNHNS, CDR2 SASEGT. Trimming pared 4 bases from V and 4 bases from J, leaving 16 bases between. The CDR3 extends over 16 amino acids.

The chain employs TRBV9 and TRBJ2-3; TRBD2 is a possible D gene (5 bases). Deletions cut 4 bases from V and 4 bases from J, with 10 bases between. There are 13 residues in the CDR3. CDR1 and CDR2 (germline): SGDLS, YYNGEE. Here the CDR3 DNA reads TGTGCCAGCAGCTTCCGGACTGCAGATACGCAGTATTTT. This gives the protein CASSFRTADTQYF.

As regards this clone: Other DNA sequences in this specimen translate into the identical CDR3. The chain is built from TRBV6-1 and TRBJ2-7, with unresolved D. The germline V and J ends were trimmed by 3 bases and 3 bases, with 3 bases remaining between them. Germline loops: CDR1 MNHNS, CDR2 SASEGT. This CDR3 is built from 11 residues. The CDR3 reads CASSELYEQYF. CDR3 nucleotide sequence: TGTGCCAGCAGTGAGCTCTACGAGCAGTACTTC.

This rearrangement joins TRBV6-1 to TRBJ2-6, with unresolved D. CDR1 is MNHNS, CDR2 SASEGT, per germline. Trimming stripped 4 bases from V and 3 bases from J, with 7 bases between. The CDR3 loop spans 14 amino acids. The CDR3 DNA is TGTGCCAGCAGTGCAATTCATGGGGCCAACGTCCTGACTTTC. It specifies CASSAIHGANVLTF.

This clone appeared once. The chain couples TRBV7-2 to TRBJ2-7; 9 nucleotides line up with TRBD2. From germline, CDR1 is SGHTA and CDR2 FQGNSA. Trimming cost V 0 bases and J 12 bases; bases outside gene matches: 12. The CDR3 sequence is 15 residues long. The CDR3 sequence is CASSLASGTSLPRYF. CDR3 sequence (DNA): TGTGCCAGCAGCTTAGCGTCCGGGACTAGCCTGCCGCGGTACTTC.

In regard to this clone: One end of the junction is discordant with germline, which a read error may explain. J is TRBJ2-1 and V is TRBV7-7; D perhaps matches TRBD1 (6 bases). The CDR3 extends over 17 amino acids. Per germline, CDR1 SSHAT and CDR2 FNYEAQ (reference sequence). The CDR3 region is CASSPAMGASSYNEQFF. In DNA form, the CDR3 reads TGTGCTAGCAGCCCAGCAATGGGGGCTAGCTCCTACAATGAGCAGTTCTTC. The entire variable domain, with the rest obtained from reference TRBV7-7 and TRBJ2-1, is as follows: GAGVSQSPRYKVTKRGQDVTLRCDPISSHATLYWYQQALGQGPEFLTYFNYEAQPDKSGLPSDRFSAERPEGSISTLTIQRTEQRDSAMYRCASSPAMGASSYNEQFFGPGTRLTVL.

The V and J genes are TRBV29-1 and TRBJ2-3; unclear D gene. Trimming cost V 0 bases and J 2 bases, with 12 bases left between them. There are 15 residues in the CDR3. The germline gives CDR1 SQVTM, CDR2 ANQGSEA. The CDR3 region is CSVEDPDRYTDTQYF. The DNA of the CDR3 is TGCAGCGTTGAAGACCCGGATCGATACACAGATACGCAGTATTTT.